The 17 T cell receptor beta chains presented below share a single source sample, sequenced in a study of blood T cell repertoires in COVID-19. Profiled with immunoSEQ multiplex PCR; TCRdb holds only in-frame clones, not every one. The sample carries more than 140,000 clones, more than 65% recorded once. The specimen was peripheral blood. These receptors were collected from a woman between 50 and 59 years old in a cohort sampled during active or convalescent COVID-19.

The chain recombines TRBV6-2 or TRBV6-3 with TRBJ2-4; 7 positions match TRBD2. The CDR3 contains 15 residues. Germline lookup yields CDR1 MNHEY and CDR2 SVGEGT. Trimming at V came to 4 bases and at J to 5 bases, leaving 8 bases not matched to a gene. As DNA, the CDR3 is TGTGCCAGCAGTTCGGGAGCGGGGCGGGAAAACATTCAGTACTTC. It translates to CASSSGAGRENIQYF.

The chain has TRBV11-2 and TRBJ2-7; 7 nucleotides match TRBD1. Germline trimming cut 5 bases from V and 2 bases from J; bases unmatched to any gene: 6. The CDR3 spans 14 residues. Looked up from germline, CDR1 is SGHAT and CDR2 is FQNNGV. CDR3 sequence: CASSRDRETYEQYF. CDR3 sequence (DNA): TGTGCCAGCAGCCGAGACAGGGAGACCTACGAGCAGTACTTC.

J is TRBJ2-7 and V is TRBV24-1, with D perhaps matching TRBD1 (5 bases). The V and J ends lost 5 bases and 4 bases respectively, with 5 bases between them. This CDR3 has 11 amino acids. Germline CDR1 is KGHDR and CDR2 is SFDVKD. CDR3 region: CATSAGYEQYF. The CDR3 bases are TGTGCCACCAGTGCAGGGTACGAGCAGTACTTC.

This chain uses TRBV29-1 with TRBJ1-1, with D possibly being TRBD1 (5 bases). Trimming shortened V by 6 bases and J by 0 bases, and 20 bases separated the two germline ends. Germline CDR1 and CDR2: SQVTM and ANQGSEA. CDR3 length: 16 amino acids. DNA of the CDR3: TGCAGCGTCCTCAGTCTTAGGGGTAGTATGAACACTGAAGCTTTCTTT. This translates into CSVLSLRGSMNTEAFF.

This clone occurred many times. The gene calls are TRBV6-2 or TRBV6-3 and TRBJ2-1; 12 positions agree with TRBD2. This CDR3 is 16 amino acids long. The V and J ends lost 0 bases and 9 bases, in that order; junction bases with no gene match: 6. Germline V CDR1 and CDR2: MNHEY, SVGEGT. CDR3 sequence (DNA): TGTGCCAGCAGTTACTCCTTGACTAGCGGGGGCCTTGAGCAGTTCTTC. It encodes CASSYSLTSGGLEQFF.

This chain joins TRBV9 and TRBJ2-5; a weak D match, TRBD1 (5 bases). The CDR3 runs 14 residues. The V end lost 1 base, the J end lost 2 bases, and 9 bases lay between the germline ends. Germline CDR1 reads SGDLS; CDR2 reads YYNGEE. This CDR3 reads CASSVQDIQETQYF. CDR3 DNA: TGTGCCAGCAGCGTACAGGACATACAAGAGACCCAGTACTTC.

CDR3 sequence: CASSDTGTGIDEQYF. CDR3 nucleotides: TGTGCCAGCAGTGATACCGGGACAGGGATTGACGAGCAGTACTTC. The gene calls are TRBV6-4 and TRBJ2-7, with 9 bases lining up with TRBD1. The CDR3 consists of 15 residues. Germline values: CDR1 MRHNA, CDR2 SNTAGT. V shed 3 bases and J 5 bases; nucleotides not matched to a gene: 8.

This chain links TRBV15 with TRBJ1-2; TRBD1 aligns across 7 bases. The CDR3 length is 15 residues. Germline V gives CDR1 LNHNV, CDR2 YYDKDF (reference sequence). V dropped 4 bases and J dropped 4; count of bases not matched to a gene: 9. CDR3 sequence (DNA): TGTGCCACCAGCACCGTGCCGGGACAGATCTATGGCTACACCTTC. Its protein product is CATSTVPGQIYGYTF.

This chain uses TRBV18 with TRBJ1-1; D is possibly TRBD1 (6 bases). Germline loops: CDR1 KGHSH, CDR2 LQKENI. The CDR3 sequence is 15 residues long. V shed 0 bases and J shed 0 bases, with 8 bases lying between them. The CDR3 DNA reads TGTGCCAGCTCACCACCAGGGACAATGAACACTGAAGCTTTCTTT. Translated, it gives CASSPPGTMNTEAFF.

CDR3 nucleotides: TGTGCCAGCAGCAGCGGCGAGCGGACTGAAGCTTTCTTT. It yields the protein CASSSGERTEAFF. The rearrangement joins TRBV2 to TRBJ1-1; D remains ambiguous. This CDR3 has 13 residues. Trimming took 6 bases from V and 5 from J, leaving 13 bases between them. The germline V gene encodes CDR1 SNHLY and CDR2 FYNNEI.

The rearrangement links TRBV5-6 to TRBJ2-3, with a tentative D call TRBD2 (5 bases). The V gene's germline CDR1 is SGHDT and CDR2 YYEEEE. Trimming took off 2 bases at V and 8 bases at J, with 15 bases between the two ends. CDR3 size: 14 residues. CDR3 coding DNA: TGTGCCAGCAGCTTAGGGCTAGCTAGGTCTACGCAGTATTTT. This translates into CASSLGLARSTQYF.

J is TRBJ2-1 and V is TRBV6-4, with TRBD2 as a possible D gene (6 bases). V was clipped by 6 bases and J by 1 base, with 16 bases between them. CDR1 and CDR2 from the germline V gene are MRHNA and SNTAGT. This CDR3 is 16 amino acids long. The DNA for the CDR3 is TGTGCCAGCAGCCTTATGGGGGGAGAATCCTACAATGAGCAGTTCTTC. Translated: CASSLMGGESYNEQFF.

V is TRBV7-3 and J is TRBJ1-2; the match to TRBD1 covers 7 bases. CDR1 and CDR2 from the germline V gene are SGHTA and FQGTGA. V gave up 0 bases and J gave up 7 bases; unmatched junction bases: 8. This CDR3 is 15 amino acids long. The CDR3 DNA follows: TGTGCCAGCAGCTTAACTGGGGGACAGTACGGTGGCTACACCTTC. It is translated as CASSLTGGQYGGYTF.

The V call is TRBV7-2, the J call TRBJ1-1, with D possibly TRBD1 on 5 matching bases. V shed 1 base and J shed 4 bases, with 13 bases lying between them. The length of the CDR3 is 15 residues. CDR1 and CDR2 (germline): SGHTA, FQGNSA. This chain's CDR3 is CASSLVRGISTEAFF. For the CDR3, the DNA is TGTGCCAGCAGCTTAGTACGGGGGATCAGCACTGAAGCTTTCTTT.

The rearrangement joins TRBV5-6 to TRBJ2-7; possibly TRBD2 for D (5 bases). The CDR3 extends over 17 amino acids. Germline assignment: CDR1 SGHDT and CDR2 YYEEEE. V was shortened by 2 bases and J by 2 bases, with 20 bases between the two germline ends. The CDR3 DNA sequence: TGTGCCAGCAGCTTAGGCCCAAACGGGGTACGAACCTACGAGCAGTACTTC. Translation: CASSLGPNGVRTYEQYF.

The rearrangement links TRBV11-2 to TRBJ2-4, with 15 bases aligning to TRBD2. The CDR3 sequence is 18 residues long. J lost 0 bases, V lost 5 bases, and 5 bases had no gene match. Germline V gene lookup returns CDR1 SGHAT and CDR2 FQNNGV. CDR3 amino acids: CASSRTSGGVLAKNIQYF. For the CDR3, the DNA is TGTGCCAGCAGCCGGACTAGCGGGGGGGTGCTAGCCAAAAACATTCAGTACTTC.

The chain carries TRBV18 and TRBJ1-1; the D gene is possibly TRBD1 (6 bases). V shed 4 bases and J shed 1 base, with 13 bases lying between them. CDR1 is KGHSH, CDR2 LQKENI, per germline. The CDR3 extends over 15 amino acids. The CDR3 is CASSRSGTKNTEAFF. CDR3 nucleotide sequence: TGTGCCAGCTCACGATCCGGGACAAAGAACACTGAAGCTTTCTTT.